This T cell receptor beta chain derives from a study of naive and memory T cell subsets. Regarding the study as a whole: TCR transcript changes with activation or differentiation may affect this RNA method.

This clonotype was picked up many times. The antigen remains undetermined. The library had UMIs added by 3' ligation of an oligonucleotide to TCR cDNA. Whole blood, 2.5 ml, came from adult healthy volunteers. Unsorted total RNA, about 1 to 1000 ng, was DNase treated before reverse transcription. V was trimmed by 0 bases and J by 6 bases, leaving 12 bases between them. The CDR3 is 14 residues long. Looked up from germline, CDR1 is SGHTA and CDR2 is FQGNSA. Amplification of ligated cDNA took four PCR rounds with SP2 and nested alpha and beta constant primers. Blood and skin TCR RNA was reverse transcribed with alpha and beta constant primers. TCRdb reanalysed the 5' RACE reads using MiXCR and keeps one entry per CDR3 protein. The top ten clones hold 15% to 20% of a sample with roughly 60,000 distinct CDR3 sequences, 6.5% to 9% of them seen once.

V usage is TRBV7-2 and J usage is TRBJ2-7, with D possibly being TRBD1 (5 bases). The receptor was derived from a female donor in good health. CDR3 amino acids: CASSLARGAIEQYF. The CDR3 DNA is TGTGCCAGCAGCTTAGCGCGTGGGGCGATCGAGCAGTACTTC.